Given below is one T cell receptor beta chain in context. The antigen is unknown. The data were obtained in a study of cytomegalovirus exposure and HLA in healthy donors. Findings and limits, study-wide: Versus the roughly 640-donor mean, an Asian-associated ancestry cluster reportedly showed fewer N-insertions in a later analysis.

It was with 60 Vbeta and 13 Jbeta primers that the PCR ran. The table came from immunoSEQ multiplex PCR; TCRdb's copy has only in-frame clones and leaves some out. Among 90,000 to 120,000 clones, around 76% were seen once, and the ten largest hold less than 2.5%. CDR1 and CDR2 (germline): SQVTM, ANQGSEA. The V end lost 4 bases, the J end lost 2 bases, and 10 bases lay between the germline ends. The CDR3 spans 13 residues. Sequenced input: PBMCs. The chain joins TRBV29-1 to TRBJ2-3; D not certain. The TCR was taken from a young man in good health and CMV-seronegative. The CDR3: CSVGLLLTDTQYF. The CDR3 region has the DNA TGCAGCGTTGGTCTCTTACTCACAGATACGCAGTATTTT.